This passage covers 7 T cell receptor beta chains from one sample sequenced in a study of cytomegalovirus exposure and HLA in healthy donors. In the PCR, 60 Vbeta and 13 Jbeta primers were used. Generated by immunoSEQ multiplex PCR, the TCRdb table keeps only in-frame clones and is missing some. There are about 140,000 clones in the sample; around 75% occur only once, and under 2% lies in the top ten. The sequenced sample consisted of PBMCs. The receptors were gathered from a woman aged 40-49 years in good health and CMV-seronegative.

This clone occurred a few times. This chain links TRBV13 with TRBJ1-6; no clear D. V lost 3 bases, J lost 7 bases, and 4 bases lay in between. Looked up from germline, CDR1 is PRHDT and CDR2 is FYEKMQ (reference sequence). This CDR3 region has 12 residues. The CDR3 here is CASSFRNSPLHF. The DNA for the CDR3 is TGTGCCAGCAGCTTTCGGAATTCACCCCTCCACTTT.

V and J are TRBV27 and TRBJ2-5; no definite D call. V lost 3 bases to trimming and J lost 2 bases, with 22 bases between them. Germline V gene data show CDR1 as MNHEY and CDR2 as SMNVEV (reference sequence). The CDR3 sequence is 18 residues long. The CDR3 DNA sequence: TGTGCCAGCAGTTTCGTCCCCGCCAGGCCGGAATCTCAAGAGACCCAGTACTTC. It codes for CASSFVPARPESQETQYF.

The CDR3: CAISVGGGGGEAFF. The CDR3 DNA sequence: TGTGCCATCAGTGTCGGGGGGGGTGGGGGTGAAGCTTTCTTT. The chain has TRBV10-3 and TRBJ1-1; possible D gene TRBD1, 5 bases. Trimming left V 4 bases short and J 7 bases short, with 16 bases between. Germline values: CDR1 ENHRY, CDR2 SYGVKD. This CDR3 region has 14 residues.

The chain combines TRBV7-8 with TRBJ1-5; no clear D gene. This CDR3 region has 13 residues. The germline V gene has CDR1 SGHVS and CDR2 FQNEAQ. V was pared by 4 bases and J by 5 bases, with 9 bases between. The CDR3 is CASSSYHDQPQHF. CDR3 DNA sequence: TGTGCCAGCAGCTCCTACCATGATCAGCCCCAGCATTTT.

This clone has only one observation. This chain links TRBV28 with TRBJ2-1, with TRBD1 matching 7 bases. Germline V gene sequence: CDR1 MDHEN, CDR2 SYDVKM. The CDR3 totals 13 residues. J lost 4 bases, V lost 7 bases, and 4 bases had no gene match. CDR3 amino acids: CASNKQGYNEQFF. CDR3 bases: TGTGCCAGCAATAAACAGGGGTACAATGAGCAGTTCTTC. The full variable domain, with the rest looked up from reference TRBV28 and TRBJ2-1, is DVKVTQSSRYLVKRTGEKVFLECVQDMDHENMFWYRQDPGLGLRLIYFSYDVKMKEKGDIPEGYSVSREKKERFSLILESASTNQTSMYLCASNKQGYNEQFFGPGTRLTVL.

The rearrangement uses TRBV7-9 and TRBJ1-5; 11 bases map to TRBD1. Germline assignment: CDR1 SEHNR and CDR2 FQNEAQ (reference sequence). Losses at the gene ends were 5 bases for V and 5 bases for J; bases not matched to a gene: 2. The CDR3 covers 14 residues. The CDR3 DNA reads TGTGCCAGCAGCCAGGGACAGGGGGATCAGCCCCAGCATTTT. Protein: CASSQGQGDQPQHF.

This rearrangement joins TRBV19 to TRBJ1-1, with a weak D call TRBD1 (5 bases). The CDR3 contains 14 residues. Trimming shortened V by 4 bases and J by 1 base, and 10 bases separated the two germline ends. In germline, CDR1 is LNHDA, CDR2 SQIVND (reference sequence). CDR3 in amino acids: CASSNLGQNTEAFF. CDR3 nucleotide sequence: TGTGCCAGTAGTAACCTCGGACAGAACACTGAAGCTTTCTTT.